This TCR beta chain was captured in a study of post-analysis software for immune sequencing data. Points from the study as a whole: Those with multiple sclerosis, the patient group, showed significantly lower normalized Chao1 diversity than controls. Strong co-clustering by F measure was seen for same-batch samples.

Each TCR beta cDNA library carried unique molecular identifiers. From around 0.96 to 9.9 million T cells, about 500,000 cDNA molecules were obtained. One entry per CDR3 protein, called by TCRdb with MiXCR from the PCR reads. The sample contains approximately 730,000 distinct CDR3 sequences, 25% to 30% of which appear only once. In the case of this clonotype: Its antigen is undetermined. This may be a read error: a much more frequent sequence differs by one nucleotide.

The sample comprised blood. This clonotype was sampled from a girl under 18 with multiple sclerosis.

The chain's CDR3 is CSARLGGDYNEQYF. The CDR3 coding sequence is TGCAGTGCCCGATTGGGCGGGGACTACAATGAGCAGTACTTC. The gene calls are TRBV20-1 and TRBJ2-1, with 7 nucleotides matching TRBD2. Gene TRBJ2-7 matches the end of the DNA better, so the J call may be wrong. The CDR3 runs to 14 residues. Germline V gene sequence: CDR1 DFQATT, CDR2 SNEGSKA (reference sequence).